In this sample, the clone carrying this TCR beta chain turned up many times. Time point denoted: patch test 1, 2 weeks after DPC sensitization. The treatment here: therapeutic diphenylcyclopropenone sensitization with weekly scalp DPC. This sample stems from a study of human T cells and chemical hapten exposure. Study summary: On 2 cm by 2 cm of upper inner arm skin, sensitization was performed with 2% DPC.

Via MiXCR, TCRdb re-called the RACE reads, giving one row per CDR3 protein. The sample shows under 450,000 distinct CDR3 sequences, roughly 4.8% of them seen only once. The source of this sequence is a woman in her fifties or sixties with alopecia areata. Some clones in this sample may be carry-over from other donors' samples. Sequenced material: whole blood, taken in connection with sensitization to the hapten diphenylcyclopropenone (DPC).

The CDR3, as DNA: TGTGCCATCAGTGATACCAGGGCCGGGGGACCCAAAAACATTCAGTACTTC. Protein: CAISDTRAGGPKNIQYF. The chain combines TRBV10-3 with TRBJ2-4; D might be TRBD2 (6 bases). The CDR3 runs 17 residues. Looked up from germline, CDR1 is ENHRY and CDR2 is SYGVKD. Trimming shortened V by 3 bases and J by 2 bases, and 17 bases separated the two germline ends.